The rows below give T cell receptor beta chains drawn from one sample of a study of graft-versus-host responses after intestinal transplantation. Antigens for these TCRs are unknown. Repertoires were generated with immunoSEQ multiplex PCR, while TCRdb's copy carries only in-frame clones and drops some. The data contain around 130,000 clones, approximately 94% of them seen just once; the ten biggest clones take up over 0.15%. Sequencing used unstimulated CD4+ T cells sorted from spleen or lymph node cells, obtained before intestinal transplant. The receptors shown here come from a human donor who received an intestinal transplant. CDR3s include the opening cysteine and the closing phenylalanine or tryptophan. The order of the fields is V gene, CDR3 protein.

V gene: TRBV10-3; CDR3 protein: CAIGGTNTGELFF
V gene: TRBV7-2; CDR3 protein: CASGPPAGSSYEQYF
V gene: TRBV7-2; CDR3 protein: CASSDGPGQGPSPLHF
V gene: TRBV7-8; CDR3 protein: CASSLAWGRGNTEAFF
V gene: TRBV6-1; CDR3 protein: CASRALEARTEAFF
V gene: TRBV4-1; CDR3 protein: CASSQDFGTNQPQHF
V gene: TRBV6-1; CDR3 protein: CASSDQGYYGYTF
V gene: TRBV5-1; CDR3 protein: CASSLQRGNAYEQYF
V gene: TRBV12-2; CDR3 protein: CASRSSPRGHSNQPQHF
V gene: TRBV9; CDR3 protein: CASSVAARGSTDTQYF
V gene: TRBV5-6; CDR3 protein: CASSLAGVSYNEQFF
V gene: TRBV15; CDR3 protein: CATSAGLAGGGLSTDTQYF
V gene: TRBV5-1; CDR3 protein: CASSSPREQFF
V gene: TRBV5-6; CDR3 protein: CASSIRDRGRANGYTF
V gene: TRBV5-4; CDR3 protein: CASSFEGYGYTF
V gene: TRBV7-2; CDR3 protein: CASSFRDGEQFF
V gene: TRBV9; CDR3 protein: CASSVLGAGDEQYF
V gene: TRBV5-1; CDR3 protein: CASSPDWYNSPLHF
V gene: TRBV7-9; CDR3 protein: CASSLAPNLSPLHF
V gene: TRBV7-8; CDR3 protein: CASSLEHSGANVLTF
V gene: TRBV10-3; CDR3 protein: CAISESYETQYF
V gene: TRBV5-6; CDR3 protein: CASTIGPVNYGYTF
V gene: TRBV14; CDR3 protein: CASSLQGTVGKGTEAFF
V gene: TRBV6-4; CDR3 protein: CASNPGQGVGANVLTF
V gene: TRBV19; CDR3 protein: CASSISYVGLGNYGYTF
V gene: TRBV6-5; CDR3 protein: CASSYGSGGYGNEQFF
V gene: TRBV28; CDR3 protein: CASSSWTGGSYEQYF
V gene: TRBV9; CDR3 protein: CASSVGIYLTNTGELFF
V gene: TRBV5-1; CDR3 protein: CASSYTGDTEAFF
V gene: TRBV5-1; CDR3 protein: CASSPGTGGGTDTQYF
V gene: TRBV18; CDR3 protein: CASSPREVLDTEAFF
V gene: TRBV30; CDR3 protein: CAWSPDTQYF
V gene: TRBV9; CDR3 protein: CASSALGRGPGTDTQYF
V gene: TRBV2; CDR3 protein: CASSDGRVSNQPQHF
V gene: TRBV4-2; CDR3 protein: CASSQEEHQETQYF
V gene: TRBV7-7; CDR3 protein: CASSLGGSGELFF
V gene: TRBV7-8; CDR3 protein: CASSSPDRGYGYTF
V gene: TRBV11-2; CDR3 protein: CASSGLAGGPYNEQFF
V gene: TRBV27; CDR3 protein: CASSFRLGNTIYF
V gene: TRBV28; CDR3 protein: CASPLAFF
V gene: TRBV18; CDR3 protein: CASSPGGGMNTGELFF
V gene: TRBV19; CDR3 protein: CASSQGGETQYF
V gene: TRBV27; CDR3 protein: CASSPRDRGPLYEQYF
V gene: TRBV25-1; CDR3 protein: CASRPQGAVEKLFF
V gene: TRBV7-8; CDR3 protein: CASSLSGAITEAFF
V gene: TRBV29-1; CDR3 protein: CSAPEGDSSYEQYF
V gene: TRBV29-1; CDR3 protein: CSVAGLAGASSYNEQFF
V gene: TRBV14; CDR3 protein: CASSQNFLTEAFF
V gene: TRBV19; CDR3 protein: CASSPPGWGYGGYTF